This TCR beta chain was sequenced for a study of shared clonotypes between healthy human individuals. Study-level results: The genetic and exposure-history diversity represented was limited by few donors.

Unsorted PBMC DNA was sequenced on ten immunoSEQ deep assay plates. Per the authors' pipeline: For the immunoSEQ data, sequences were junction-only without quality scores, so filtering differed. Profiled with immunoSEQ multiplex PCR; TCRdb holds only in-frame clones, not every one. V, J and clone size are taken as reported in that table, and D and trimming were inferred from the DNA itself. Of fewer than 600,000 clones detected, 60% to 85% appear once; the ten largest clones hold over 10%. This clone was recorded a few times. The antigen is not known. The specimen was PBMCs. This TCR came from a woman aged 40 to 55 in good health. Some clones in this sample may be carry-over from other donors' samples.

The CDR3 sequence: CASSPIGGANGYTF. In DNA, the CDR3 is TGCGCCAGCAGCCCGATAGGGGGGGCAAACGGCTACACCTTC. This chain uses TRBV5-1 with TRBJ1-2; maybe TRBD1 (6 bases). Germline V CDR1 and CDR2: SGHRS, YFSETQ. Trimming cost V 4 bases and J 8 bases, with 18 bases left between them. This CDR3 contains 14 residues.